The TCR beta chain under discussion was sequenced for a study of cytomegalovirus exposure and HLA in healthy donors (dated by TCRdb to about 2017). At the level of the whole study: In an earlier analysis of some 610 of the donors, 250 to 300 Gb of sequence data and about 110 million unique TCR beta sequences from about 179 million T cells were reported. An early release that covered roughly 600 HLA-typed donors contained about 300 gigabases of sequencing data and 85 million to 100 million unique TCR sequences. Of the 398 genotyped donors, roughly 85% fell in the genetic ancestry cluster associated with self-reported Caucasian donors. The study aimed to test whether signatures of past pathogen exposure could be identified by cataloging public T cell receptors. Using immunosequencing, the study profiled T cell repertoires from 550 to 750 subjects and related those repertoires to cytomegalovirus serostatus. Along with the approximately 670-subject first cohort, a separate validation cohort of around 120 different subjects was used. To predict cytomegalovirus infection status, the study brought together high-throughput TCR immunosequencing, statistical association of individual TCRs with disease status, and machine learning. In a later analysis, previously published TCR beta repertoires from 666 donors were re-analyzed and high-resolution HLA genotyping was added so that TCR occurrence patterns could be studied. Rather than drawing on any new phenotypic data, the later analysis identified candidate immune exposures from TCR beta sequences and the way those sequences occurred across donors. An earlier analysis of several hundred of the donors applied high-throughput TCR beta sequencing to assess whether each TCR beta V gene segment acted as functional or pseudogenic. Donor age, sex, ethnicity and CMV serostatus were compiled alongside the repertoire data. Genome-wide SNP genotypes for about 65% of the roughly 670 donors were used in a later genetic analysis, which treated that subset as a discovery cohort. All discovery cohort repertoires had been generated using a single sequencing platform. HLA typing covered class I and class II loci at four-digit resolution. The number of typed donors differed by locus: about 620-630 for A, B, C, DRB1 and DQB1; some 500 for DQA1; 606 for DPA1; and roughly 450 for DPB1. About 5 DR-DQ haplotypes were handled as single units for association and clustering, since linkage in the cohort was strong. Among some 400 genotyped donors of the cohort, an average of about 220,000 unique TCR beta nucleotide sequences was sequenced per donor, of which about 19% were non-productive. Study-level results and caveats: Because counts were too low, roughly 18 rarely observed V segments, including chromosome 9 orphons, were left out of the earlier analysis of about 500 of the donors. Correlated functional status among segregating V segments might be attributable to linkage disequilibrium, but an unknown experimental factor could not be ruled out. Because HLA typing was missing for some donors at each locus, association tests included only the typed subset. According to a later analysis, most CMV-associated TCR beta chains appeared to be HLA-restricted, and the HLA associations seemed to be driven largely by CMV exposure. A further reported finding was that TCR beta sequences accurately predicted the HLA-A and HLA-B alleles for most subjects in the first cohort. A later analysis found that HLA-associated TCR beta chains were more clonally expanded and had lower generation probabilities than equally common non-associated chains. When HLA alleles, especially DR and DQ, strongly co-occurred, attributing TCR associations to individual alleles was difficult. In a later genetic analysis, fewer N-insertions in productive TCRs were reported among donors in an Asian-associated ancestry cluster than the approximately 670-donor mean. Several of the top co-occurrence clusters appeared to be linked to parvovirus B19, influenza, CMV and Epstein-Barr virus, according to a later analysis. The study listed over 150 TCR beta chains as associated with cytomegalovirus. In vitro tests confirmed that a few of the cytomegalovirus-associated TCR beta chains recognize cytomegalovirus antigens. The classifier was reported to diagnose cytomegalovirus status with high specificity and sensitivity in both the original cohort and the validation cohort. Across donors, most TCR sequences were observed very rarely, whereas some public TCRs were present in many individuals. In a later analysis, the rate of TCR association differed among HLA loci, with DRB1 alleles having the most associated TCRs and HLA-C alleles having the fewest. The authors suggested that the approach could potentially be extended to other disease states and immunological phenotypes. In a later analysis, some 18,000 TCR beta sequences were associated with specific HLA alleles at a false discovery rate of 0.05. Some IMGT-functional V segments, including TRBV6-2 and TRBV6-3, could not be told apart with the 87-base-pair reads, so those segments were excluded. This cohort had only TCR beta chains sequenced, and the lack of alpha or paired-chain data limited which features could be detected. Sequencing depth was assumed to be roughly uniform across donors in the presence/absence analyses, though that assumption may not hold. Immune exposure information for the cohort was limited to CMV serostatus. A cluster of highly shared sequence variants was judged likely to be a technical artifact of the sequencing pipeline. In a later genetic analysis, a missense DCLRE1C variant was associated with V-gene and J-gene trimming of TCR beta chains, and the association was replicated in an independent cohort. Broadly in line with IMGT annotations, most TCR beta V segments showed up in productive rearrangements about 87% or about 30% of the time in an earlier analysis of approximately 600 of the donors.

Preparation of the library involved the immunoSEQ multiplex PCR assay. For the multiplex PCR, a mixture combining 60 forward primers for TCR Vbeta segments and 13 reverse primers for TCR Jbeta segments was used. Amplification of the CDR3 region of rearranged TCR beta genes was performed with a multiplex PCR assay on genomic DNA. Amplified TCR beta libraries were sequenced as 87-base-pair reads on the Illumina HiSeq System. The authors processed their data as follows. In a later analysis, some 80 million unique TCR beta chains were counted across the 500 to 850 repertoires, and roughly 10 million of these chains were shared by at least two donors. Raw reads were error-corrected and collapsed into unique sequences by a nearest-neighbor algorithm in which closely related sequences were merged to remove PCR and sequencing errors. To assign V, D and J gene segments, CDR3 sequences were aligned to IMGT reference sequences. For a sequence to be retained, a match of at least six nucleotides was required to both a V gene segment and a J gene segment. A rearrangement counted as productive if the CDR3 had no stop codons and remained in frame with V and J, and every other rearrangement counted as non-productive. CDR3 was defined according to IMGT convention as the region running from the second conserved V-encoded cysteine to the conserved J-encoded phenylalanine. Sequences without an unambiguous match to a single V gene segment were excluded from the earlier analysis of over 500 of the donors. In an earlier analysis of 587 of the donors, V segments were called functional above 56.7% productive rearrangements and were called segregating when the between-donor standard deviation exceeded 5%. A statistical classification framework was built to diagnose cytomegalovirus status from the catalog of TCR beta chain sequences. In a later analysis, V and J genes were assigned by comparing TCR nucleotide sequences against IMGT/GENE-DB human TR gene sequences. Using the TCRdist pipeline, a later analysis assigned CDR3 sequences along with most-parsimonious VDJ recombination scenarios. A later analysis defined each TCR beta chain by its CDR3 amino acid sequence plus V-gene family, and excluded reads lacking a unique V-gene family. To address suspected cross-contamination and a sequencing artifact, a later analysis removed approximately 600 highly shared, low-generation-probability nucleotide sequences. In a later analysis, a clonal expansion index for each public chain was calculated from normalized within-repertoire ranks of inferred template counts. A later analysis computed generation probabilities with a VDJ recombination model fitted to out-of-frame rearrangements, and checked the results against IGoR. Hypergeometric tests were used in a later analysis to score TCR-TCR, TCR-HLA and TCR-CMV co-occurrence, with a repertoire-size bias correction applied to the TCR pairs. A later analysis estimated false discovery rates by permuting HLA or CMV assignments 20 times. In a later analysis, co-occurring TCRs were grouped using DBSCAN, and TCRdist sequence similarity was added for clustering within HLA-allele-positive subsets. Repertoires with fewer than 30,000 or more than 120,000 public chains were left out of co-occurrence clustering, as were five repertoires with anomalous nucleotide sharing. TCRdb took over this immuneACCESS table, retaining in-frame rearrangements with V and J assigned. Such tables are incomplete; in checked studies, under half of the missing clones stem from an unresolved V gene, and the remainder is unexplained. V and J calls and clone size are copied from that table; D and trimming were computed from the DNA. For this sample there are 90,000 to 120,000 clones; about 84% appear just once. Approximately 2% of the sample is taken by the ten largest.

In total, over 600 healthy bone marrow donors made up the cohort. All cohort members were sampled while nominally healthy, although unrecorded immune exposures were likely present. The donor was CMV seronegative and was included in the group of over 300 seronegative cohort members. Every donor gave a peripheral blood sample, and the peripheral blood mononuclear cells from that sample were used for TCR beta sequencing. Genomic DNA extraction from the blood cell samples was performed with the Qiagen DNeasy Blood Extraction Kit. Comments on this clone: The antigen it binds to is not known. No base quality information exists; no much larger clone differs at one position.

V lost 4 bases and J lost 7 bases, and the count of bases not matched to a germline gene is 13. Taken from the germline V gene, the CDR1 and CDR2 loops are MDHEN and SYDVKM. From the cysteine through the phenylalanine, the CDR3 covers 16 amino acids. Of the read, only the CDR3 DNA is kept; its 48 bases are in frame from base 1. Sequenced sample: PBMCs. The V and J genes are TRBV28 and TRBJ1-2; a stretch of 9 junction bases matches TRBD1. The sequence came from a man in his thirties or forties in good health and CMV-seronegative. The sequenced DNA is TGTGCCAGCAGTTCCGGACAGGGGCCGCGTGGTTTTGGCTACACCTTC. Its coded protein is CASSSGQGPRGFGYTF.